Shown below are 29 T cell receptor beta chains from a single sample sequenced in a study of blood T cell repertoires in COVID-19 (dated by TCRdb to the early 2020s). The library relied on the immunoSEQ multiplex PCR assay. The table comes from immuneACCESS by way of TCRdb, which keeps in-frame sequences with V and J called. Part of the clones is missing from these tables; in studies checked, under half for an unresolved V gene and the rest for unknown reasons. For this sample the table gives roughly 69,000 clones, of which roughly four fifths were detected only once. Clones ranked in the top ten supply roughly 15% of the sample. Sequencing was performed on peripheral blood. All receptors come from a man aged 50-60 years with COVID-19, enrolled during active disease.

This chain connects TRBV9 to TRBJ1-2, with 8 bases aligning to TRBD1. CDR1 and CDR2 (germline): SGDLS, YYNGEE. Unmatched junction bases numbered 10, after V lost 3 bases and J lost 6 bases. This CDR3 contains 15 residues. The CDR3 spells CASSAFDRGFNGYTF. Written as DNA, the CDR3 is TGTGCCAGCAGCGCCTTCGACAGGGGCTTTAATGGCTACACCTTC.

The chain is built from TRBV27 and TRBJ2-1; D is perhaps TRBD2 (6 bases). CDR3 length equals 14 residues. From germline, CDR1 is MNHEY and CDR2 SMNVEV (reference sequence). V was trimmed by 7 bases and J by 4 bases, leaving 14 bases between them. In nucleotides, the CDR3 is TGTGCCAGCATTAAGATCGGGGGATACAATGAGCAGTTCTTC. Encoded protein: CASIKIGGYNEQFF.

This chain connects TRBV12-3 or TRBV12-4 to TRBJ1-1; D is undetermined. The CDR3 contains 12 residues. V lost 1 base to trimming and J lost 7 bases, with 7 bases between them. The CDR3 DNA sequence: TGTGCCAGCAGTTTAGGCAGGTTTGAAGCTTTCTTT. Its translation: CASSLGRFEAFF.

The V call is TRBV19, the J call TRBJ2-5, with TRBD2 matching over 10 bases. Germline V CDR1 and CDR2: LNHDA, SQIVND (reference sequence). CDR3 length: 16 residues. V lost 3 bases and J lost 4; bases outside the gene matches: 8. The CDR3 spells CASSILAGAFGETQYF. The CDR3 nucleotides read TGTGCCAGTAGTATCCTAGCGGGGGCTTTTGGAGAGACCCAGTACTTC.

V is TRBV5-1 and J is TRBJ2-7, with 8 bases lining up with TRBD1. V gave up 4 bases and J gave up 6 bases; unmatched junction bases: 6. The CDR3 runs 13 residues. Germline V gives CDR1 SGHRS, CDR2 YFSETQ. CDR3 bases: TGCGCCAGCAGCCGTGACGACAGGGGCGAGCAGTACTTC. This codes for CASSRDDRGEQYF.

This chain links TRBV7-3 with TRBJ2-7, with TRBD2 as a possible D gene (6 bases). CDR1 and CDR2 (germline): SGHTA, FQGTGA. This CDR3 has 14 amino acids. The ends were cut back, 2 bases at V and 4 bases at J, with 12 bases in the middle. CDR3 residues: CASSLGGAGYEQYF. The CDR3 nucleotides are TGTGCCAGCAGCTTAGGTGGGGCGGGATACGAGCAGTACTTC. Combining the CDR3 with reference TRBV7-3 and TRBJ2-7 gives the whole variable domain GAGVSQTPSNKVTEKGKYVELRCDPISGHTALYWYRQSLGQGPEFLIYFQGTGAADDSGLPNDRFFAVRPEGSVSTLKIQRTERGDSAVYLCASSLGGAGYEQYFGPGTRLTVT.

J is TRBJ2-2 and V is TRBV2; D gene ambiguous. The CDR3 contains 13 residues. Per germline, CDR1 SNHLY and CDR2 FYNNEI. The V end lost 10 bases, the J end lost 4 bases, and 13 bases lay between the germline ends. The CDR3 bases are TGTGCCACCGACGGGTCCGTCACCGGGGAGCTGTTTTTT. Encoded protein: CATDGSVTGELFF.

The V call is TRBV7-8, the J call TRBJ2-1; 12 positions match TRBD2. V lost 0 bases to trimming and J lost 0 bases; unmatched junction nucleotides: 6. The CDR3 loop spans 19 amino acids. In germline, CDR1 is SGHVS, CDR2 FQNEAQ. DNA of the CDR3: TGTGCCAGCAGCTTAGCGCGACTAGCGGGGGTGAGCTCCTACAATGAGCAGTTCTTC. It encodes CASSLARLAGVSSYNEQFF.

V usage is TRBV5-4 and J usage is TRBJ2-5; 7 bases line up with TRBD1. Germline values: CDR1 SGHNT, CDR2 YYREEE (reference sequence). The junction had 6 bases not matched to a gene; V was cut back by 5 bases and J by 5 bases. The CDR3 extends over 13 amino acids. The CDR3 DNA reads TGTGCCAGCAGTCGTACAGGGGAGGAGACCCAGTACTTC. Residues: CASSRTGEETQYF.

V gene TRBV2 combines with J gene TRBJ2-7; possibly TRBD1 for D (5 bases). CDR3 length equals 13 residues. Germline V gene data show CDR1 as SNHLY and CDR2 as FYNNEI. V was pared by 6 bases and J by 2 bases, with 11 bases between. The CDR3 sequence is CASSLDSAYEQYF. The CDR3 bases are TGTGCCAGCAGCTTAGACAGCGCCTACGAGCAGTACTTC.

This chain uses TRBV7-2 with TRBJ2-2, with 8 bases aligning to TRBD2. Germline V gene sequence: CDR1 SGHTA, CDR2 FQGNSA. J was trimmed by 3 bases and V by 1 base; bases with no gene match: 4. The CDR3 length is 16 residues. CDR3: CASSLESGGYTGELFF. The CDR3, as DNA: TGTGCCAGCAGCTTAGAATCGGGGGGGTACACCGGGGAGCTGTTTTTT.

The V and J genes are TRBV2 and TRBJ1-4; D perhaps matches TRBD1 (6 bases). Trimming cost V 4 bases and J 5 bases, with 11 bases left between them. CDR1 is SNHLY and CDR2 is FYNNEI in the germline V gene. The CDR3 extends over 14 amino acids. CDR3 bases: TGTGCCAGCAGTGTTAACAGGGTGAATGAAAAACTGTTTTTT. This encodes CASSVNRVNEKLFF.

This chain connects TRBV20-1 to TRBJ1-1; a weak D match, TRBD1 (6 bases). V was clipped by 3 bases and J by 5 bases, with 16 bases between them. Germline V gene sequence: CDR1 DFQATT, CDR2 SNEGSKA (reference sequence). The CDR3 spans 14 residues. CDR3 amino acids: CSASENRVETEAFF. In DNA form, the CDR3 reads TGCAGTGCTAGTGAGAACAGGGTAGAGACTGAAGCTTTCTTT.

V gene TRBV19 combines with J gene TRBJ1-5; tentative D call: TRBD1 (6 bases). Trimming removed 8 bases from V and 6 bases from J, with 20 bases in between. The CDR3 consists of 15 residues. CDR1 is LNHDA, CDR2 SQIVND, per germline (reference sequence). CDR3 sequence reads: CASSGTSISRQPQHF. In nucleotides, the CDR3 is TGTGCCAGTTCCGGGACATCGATCTCCCGTCAGCCCCAGCATTTT. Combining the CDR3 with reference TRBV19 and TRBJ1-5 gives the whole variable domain DGGITQSPKYLFRKEGQNVTLSCEQNLNHDAMYWYRQDPGQGLRLIYYSQIVNDFQKGDIAEGYSVSREKKESFPLTVTSAQKNPTAFYLCASSGTSISRQPQHFGDGTRLSIL.

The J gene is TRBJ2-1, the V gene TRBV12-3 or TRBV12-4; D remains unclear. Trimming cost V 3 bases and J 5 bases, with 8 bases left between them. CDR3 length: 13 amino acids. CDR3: CASSFTEDNEQFF. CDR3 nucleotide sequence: TGTGCCAGCAGTTTTACAGAAGACAATGAGCAGTTCTTC.

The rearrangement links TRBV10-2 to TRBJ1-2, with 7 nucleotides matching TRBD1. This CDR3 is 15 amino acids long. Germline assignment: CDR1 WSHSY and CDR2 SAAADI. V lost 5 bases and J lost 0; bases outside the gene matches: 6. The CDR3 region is CASSPRTGANYGYTF. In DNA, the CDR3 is TGCGCCAGCAGTCCTCGAACAGGGGCTAACTATGGCTACACCTTC.

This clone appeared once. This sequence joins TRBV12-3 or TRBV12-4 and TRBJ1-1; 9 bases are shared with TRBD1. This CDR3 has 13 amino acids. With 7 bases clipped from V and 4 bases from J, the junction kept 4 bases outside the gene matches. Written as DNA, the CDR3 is TGTGCCAGCACCAAGACAGGGGGCACTGAAGCTTTCTTT. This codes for CASTKTGGTEAFF.

The DNA for the CDR3 is TGTGCCACCAGCAGAGCTGACAGCTCTGAAGCTTTCTTT. As protein: CATSRADSSEAFF. The chain joins TRBV15 to TRBJ1-1, with D possibly matching TRBD1 (5 bases). V was pared by 1 base and J by 6 bases, with 9 bases between. The CDR3 loop spans 13 amino acids. CDR1 is LNHNV and CDR2 is YYDKDF in the germline V gene (reference sequence).

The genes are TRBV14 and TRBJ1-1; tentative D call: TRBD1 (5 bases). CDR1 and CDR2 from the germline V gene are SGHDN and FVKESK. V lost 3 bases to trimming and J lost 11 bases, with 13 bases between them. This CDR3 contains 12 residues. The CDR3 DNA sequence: TGTGCCAGCAGCCAGGCGGGACGCGGGGCTTTCTTT. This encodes CASSQAGRGAFF. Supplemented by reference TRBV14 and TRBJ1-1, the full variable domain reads EAGVTQFPSHSVIEKGQTVTLRCDPISGHDNLYWYRRVMGKEIKFLLHFVKESKQDESGMPNNRFLAERTGGTYSTLKVQPAELEDSGVYFCASSQAGRGAFFGQGTRLTVV.

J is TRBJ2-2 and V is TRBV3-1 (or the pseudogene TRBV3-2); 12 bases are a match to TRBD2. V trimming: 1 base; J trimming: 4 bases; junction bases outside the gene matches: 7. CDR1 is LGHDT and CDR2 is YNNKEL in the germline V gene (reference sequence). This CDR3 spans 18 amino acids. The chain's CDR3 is CASSQGPSGGEGTGELFF. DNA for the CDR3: TGTGCCAGCAGCCAAGGTCCTAGCGGGGGGGAAGGCACCGGGGAGCTGTTTTTT.

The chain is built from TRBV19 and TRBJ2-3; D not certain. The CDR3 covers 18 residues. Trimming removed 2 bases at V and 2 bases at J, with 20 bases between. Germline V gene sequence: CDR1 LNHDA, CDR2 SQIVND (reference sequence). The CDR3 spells CASSIRVSSAGPTDTQYF. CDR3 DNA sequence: TGTGCCAGTAGTATAAGAGTATCCAGCGCCGGTCCCACAGATACGCAGTATTTT. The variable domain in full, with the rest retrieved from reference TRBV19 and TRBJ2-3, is DGGITQSPKYLFRKEGQNVTLSCEQNLNHDAMYWYRQDPGQGLRLIYYSQIVNDFQKGDIAEGYSVSREKKESFPLTVTSAQKNPTAFYLCASSIRVSSAGPTDTQYFGPGTRLTVL.

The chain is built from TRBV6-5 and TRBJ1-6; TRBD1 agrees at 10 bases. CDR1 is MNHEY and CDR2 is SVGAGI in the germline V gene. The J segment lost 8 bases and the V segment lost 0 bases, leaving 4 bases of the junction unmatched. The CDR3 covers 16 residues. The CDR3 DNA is TGTGCCAGCAGTTACTCCCGGACAGGGGGGGATTCACCCCTCCACTTT. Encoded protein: CASSYSRTGGDSPLHF.

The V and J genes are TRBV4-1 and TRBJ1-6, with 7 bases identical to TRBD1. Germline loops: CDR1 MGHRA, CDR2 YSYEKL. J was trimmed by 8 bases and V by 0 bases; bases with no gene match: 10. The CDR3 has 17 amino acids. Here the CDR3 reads CASSQERSGTEYSPLHF. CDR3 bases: TGCGCCAGCAGCCAAGAGCGATCAGGGACAGAGTATTCACCCCTCCACTTT.

This chain's CDR3 is CASSLANGGFNEQFF. The CDR3 bases are TGTGCCAGCAGCTTAGCGAACGGGGGGTTCAATGAGCAGTTCTTC. This chain uses TRBV7-6 with TRBJ2-1, with 7 bases identical to TRBD2. Trimming removed 0 bases from V and 6 bases from J; junction bases left unmatched: 5. CDR3 length equals 15 residues. From germline, CDR1 is SGHVS and CDR2 FNYEAQ.

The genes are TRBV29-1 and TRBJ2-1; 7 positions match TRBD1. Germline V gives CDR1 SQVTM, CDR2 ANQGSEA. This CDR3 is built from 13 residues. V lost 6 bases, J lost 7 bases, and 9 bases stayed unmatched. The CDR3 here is CSVGTALRNEQFF. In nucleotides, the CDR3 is TGCAGCGTCGGGACAGCCCTTAGGAATGAGCAGTTCTTC.

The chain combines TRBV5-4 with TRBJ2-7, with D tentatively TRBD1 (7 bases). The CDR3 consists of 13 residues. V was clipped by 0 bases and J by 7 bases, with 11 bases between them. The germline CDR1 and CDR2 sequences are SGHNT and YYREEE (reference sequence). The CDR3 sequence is CASSLAGGTEQYF. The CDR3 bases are TGTGCCAGCAGCTTGGCAGGGGGGACGGAGCAGTACTTC.

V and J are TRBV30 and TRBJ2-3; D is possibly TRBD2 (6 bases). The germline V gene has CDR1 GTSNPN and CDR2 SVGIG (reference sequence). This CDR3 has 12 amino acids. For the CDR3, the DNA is TGTGCGACGGGAGTAGCGGTAGATACGCAGTATTTT. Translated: CATGVAVDTQYF.

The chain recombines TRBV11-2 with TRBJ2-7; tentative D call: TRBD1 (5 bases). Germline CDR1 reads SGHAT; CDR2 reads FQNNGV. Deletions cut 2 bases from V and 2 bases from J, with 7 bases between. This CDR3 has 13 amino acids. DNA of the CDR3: TGTGCCAGCAGCTTAAAAGGGGCCTACGAGCAGTACTTC. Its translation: CASSLKGAYEQYF.

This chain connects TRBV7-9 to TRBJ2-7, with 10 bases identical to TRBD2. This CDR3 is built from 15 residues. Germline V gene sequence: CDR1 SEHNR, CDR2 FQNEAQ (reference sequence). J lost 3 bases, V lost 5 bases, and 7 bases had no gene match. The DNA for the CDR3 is TGTGCCAGCAGCAAGACCCTAGCGGGGGTCTACGAGCAGTACTTC. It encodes CASSKTLAGVYEQYF.